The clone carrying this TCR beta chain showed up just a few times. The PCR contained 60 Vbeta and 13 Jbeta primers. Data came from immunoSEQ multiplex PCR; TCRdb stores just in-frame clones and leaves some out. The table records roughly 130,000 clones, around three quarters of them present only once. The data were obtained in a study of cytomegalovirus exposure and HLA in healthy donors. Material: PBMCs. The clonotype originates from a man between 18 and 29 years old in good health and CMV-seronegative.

The CDR3 DNA is TGTGCCAGCAGTACCCAAATCCCTGATAGCGGGGACAGCTCCTACAATGAGCAGTTCTTC. It encodes CASSTQIPDSGDSSYNEQFF. This chain uses TRBV27 with TRBJ2-1; a possible D gene is TRBD2 (8 bases). V lost 5 bases to trimming and J lost 0 bases, with 26 bases between them. CDR1 and CDR2 (germline): MNHEY, SMNVEV (reference sequence). The CDR3 extends over 20 amino acids.